Below, one T cell receptor beta chain is given with its context. The target antigen is unknown. The entry originates in a study of cytomegalovirus exposure and HLA in healthy donors. PCR used 60 Vbeta primers and 13 Jbeta primers. Sequenced by immunoSEQ multiplex PCR; TCRdb stores in-frame clones only, minus some. The table has more than 85,000 clones, approximately 80% seen once. Study-level findings and limits: It was 164 TCR beta chains that were listed as cytomegalovirus-associated. It was only CMV serostatus that was available as immune exposure information. DRB1 showed the most TCR associations and HLA-C the fewest in a later analysis, as rates varied by HLA locus. In an earlier analysis, productive rearrangement rates for most beta V segments clustered near 87% or 30%.

Trimming took off 1 base at V and 6 bases at J, with 8 bases between the two ends. The CDR3 has 13 amino acids. CDR1 SGHRS and CDR2 YFSETQ come from the germline V gene. The source of this sequence is a woman in her fifties or sixties in good health and CMV-seropositive. Specimen: PBMCs. The V gene is TRBV5-1, the J gene TRBJ2-1; D uncertain. In DNA form, the CDR3 reads TGCGCCAGCAGCTTGTTCCCCTCCAATGAGCAGTTCTTC. This gives the protein CASSLFPSNEQFF.